This TCR beta chain was recovered during a study of cytomegalovirus exposure and HLA in healthy donors (dated by TCRdb to about 2017). Context from the whole study: An earlier analysis of some 600 of the donors reported around 280 Gb of sequence data and 117 million unique TCR beta sequences obtained from around 180 million T cells. An early release that covered roughly 600 HLA-typed donors contained about 290 gigabases of sequencing data and about 84 million unique TCR sequences. Among the roughly 400 genotyped donors, 75% to 90% belonged to the genetic ancestry cluster associated with self-reported Caucasian donors. The study aimed to test whether cataloging public T cell receptors could reveal signatures of past pathogen exposure. Using immunosequencing, the study profiled T cell repertoires from some 670 subjects and related those repertoires to cytomegalovirus serostatus. Along with the approximately 650-subject first cohort, a separate validation cohort of over a hundred different subjects was used. High-throughput TCR immunosequencing, statistical association of individual TCRs with disease status, and machine learning were combined to predict cytomegalovirus infection status. To study patterns of TCR occurrence, a later analysis re-analyzed previously published TCR beta repertoires from 600 to 750 donors and added high-resolution HLA genotyping. Rather than using new phenotypic data, the later analysis identified candidate immune exposures from TCR beta sequences and from how often those sequences occurred across donors. An earlier analysis of roughly 580 of the donors used high-throughput TCR beta sequencing to judge whether each TCR beta V gene segment behaved as functional or pseudogenic. Alongside the repertoire data, information on donor age, sex, ethnicity and CMV serostatus was compiled. Genome-wide SNP genotypes for about 65% of the roughly 670 donors were used in a later genetic analysis, which treated that subset as a discovery cohort. All discovery cohort repertoires had been generated using a single sequencing platform. Both class I and class II loci were covered by HLA typing, at four-digit resolution. Typing coverage differed by locus: A, B, C, DRB1 and DQB1 were typed in about 629-640 donors, DQA1 in about 560, DPA1 in 600 to 610, and DPB1 in 400 to 480. Four to six DR-DQ haplotypes were handled as single units for association and clustering because linkage in the cohort was strong. Among 398 genotyped donors of the cohort, an average of roughly 240,000 unique TCR beta nucleotide sequences were sequenced per donor, roughly 18% of them non-productive. Study-level results and caveats: In an earlier analysis of roughly 560 of the donors, most TCR beta V segments were observed in productive rearrangements about 87% or about 30% of the time, broadly matching IMGT annotations. While some public TCRs were present in many individuals, most TCR sequences turned up only very rarely across donors. A further reported finding was that TCR beta sequences accurately predicted the HLA-A and HLA-B alleles for most subjects in the first cohort. The cohort was sequenced for TCR beta chains only, and without alpha or paired-chain data the features that could be detected were limited. A total of about 150 TCR beta chains were listed by the study as associated with cytomegalovirus. In a later analysis, HLA-associated TCR beta chains were found to be more clonally expanded and to have lower generation probabilities than equally common non-associated chains. Because some donors lacked HLA typing at each locus, the association tests relied only on the typed subset. A few of the identified cytomegalovirus-associated TCR beta chains were confirmed in vitro to be specific for cytomegalovirus antigens. The classifier was reported to diagnose cytomegalovirus status with high specificity and sensitivity in both the original and validation cohorts. Linkage disequilibrium might explain the correlated functional status among segregating V segments, but an unknown experimental factor could not be ruled out. In a later analysis, 16,951 TCR beta sequences were associated with specific HLA alleles at a false discovery rate of 0.05. In a later genetic analysis, a missense DCLRE1C variant was associated with V-gene and J-gene trimming of TCR beta chains, and the association was replicated in an independent cohort. The authors suggested that the approach could potentially be generalized to other disease states and immunological phenotypes. Some IMGT-functional V segments, including TRBV6-2 and TRBV6-3, could not be distinguished by the 87-base-pair reads and were therefore excluded. Strong co-occurrence of HLA alleles, especially DR and DQ, made assigning TCR associations to individual alleles difficult. Compared with the roughly 720-donor mean, donors in an Asian-associated ancestry cluster had fewer N-insertions in productive TCRs, according to a later genetic analysis. CMV serostatus was the only immune exposure information available for the cohort. A cluster of highly shared sequence variants was judged likely to be a technical artifact of the sequencing pipeline. In a later analysis, most CMV-associated TCR beta chains were found to appear HLA-restricted, with HLA associations seemingly driven largely by CMV exposure. Roughly uniform sequencing depth across donors was assumed in presence/absence analyses, although this assumption may not hold. The earlier analysis of 450 to 700 of the donors excluded some 15 rarely observed V segments, including chromosome 9 orphons, because counts were too low. A later analysis reported that several top co-occurrence clusters appeared linked to parvovirus B19, influenza, CMV and Epstein-Barr virus. According to a later analysis, TCR association rates differed among HLA loci, with DRB1 alleles showing the most associated TCRs and HLA-C alleles showing the fewest.

The cohort was made up of roughly 670 healthy bone marrow donors. All cohort members were sampled while nominally healthy, although unrecorded immune exposures were likely present. The donor was CMV seropositive and was included in the group of about 290 seropositive cohort members. Each donor provided a peripheral blood sample, and peripheral blood mononuclear cells were used for TCR beta sequencing. The Qiagen DNeasy Blood Extraction Kit was used to extract genomic DNA from the blood cell samples. CDR1 is given as SGHRS and CDR2 as YFSETQ, both from the germline V gene. The CDR3, from cysteine to phenylalanine, totals 17 residues. The read is trimmed to its CDR3 DNA, 51 bases read in frame from base 1. A distance of 16 bases separates the germline ends of V and J, which lose 0 bases and 3 bases respectively. Library preparation was by the immunoSEQ multiplex PCR assay. A mixture of 60 forward primers for TCR Vbeta segments and 13 reverse primers for TCR Jbeta segments was used in the multiplex PCR. A multiplex PCR assay on genomic DNA amplified the CDR3 region of rearranged TCR beta genes. The Illumina HiSeq System was used to sequence the amplified TCR beta libraries as 87-base-pair reads. Per the source publication's procedure: Across the roughly 700 repertoires, a later analysis counted 80 million or so unique TCR beta chains, some 11 million of which were shared by at least two donors. To remove PCR and sequencing errors, raw reads were error-corrected and collapsed into unique sequences using a nearest-neighbor algorithm that merged closely related sequences. Alignment of CDR3 sequences to IMGT reference sequences was used to assign V, D and J gene segments. Each retained sequence needed at least a six-nucleotide match to both a V gene segment and a J gene segment. Rearrangements were classified as productive when the CDR3 lacked stop codons and remained in frame with V and J, and all other rearrangements were classified as non-productive. CDR3 was defined by IMGT convention, running from the second conserved V-encoded cysteine to the conserved J-encoded phenylalanine. Sequences without an unambiguous match to a single V gene segment were excluded from the earlier analysis of 450 to 650 of the donors. An earlier analysis of several hundred of the donors called V segments functional above 56.7% productive rearrangements and segregating when the between-donor standard deviation exceeded 5%. A statistical classification framework was built for diagnosing cytomegalovirus status from the catalog of TCR beta chain sequences. In a later analysis, V and J genes were assigned by comparing TCR nucleotide sequences against IMGT/GENE-DB human TR gene sequences. The TCRdist pipeline was used in a later analysis to assign CDR3 sequences and most-parsimonious VDJ recombination scenarios. In a later analysis, each TCR beta chain was defined by its CDR3 amino acid sequence together with its V-gene family, and reads without a unique V-gene family were excluded. In a later analysis, 450 to 600 highly shared, low-generation-probability nucleotide sequences were removed to address suspected cross-contamination and a sequencing artifact. In a later analysis, a clonal expansion index for each public chain was calculated from normalized within-repertoire ranks of inferred template counts. In a later analysis, generation probabilities were computed using a VDJ recombination model fitted to out-of-frame rearrangements, and the results were checked against IGoR. Hypergeometric tests were used in a later analysis to score TCR-TCR, TCR-HLA and TCR-CMV co-occurrence, with a repertoire-size bias correction applied to the TCR pairs. In a later analysis, false discovery rates were estimated by permuting HLA or CMV assignments 20 times. In a later analysis, co-occurring TCRs were grouped using DBSCAN, and TCRdist sequence similarity was added for clustering within HLA-allele-positive subsets. For co-occurrence clustering, repertoires with fewer than 30,000 or more than 120,000 public chains were excluded, along with about five repertoires with anomalous nucleotide sharing. TCRdb obtained this table from immuneACCESS and retained in-frame rearrangements with V and J assigned. These tables miss some clones; where compared with another copy, unresolved V genes account for less than half of the shortfall, and the remainder is unexplained. The V and J calls and clone size were taken over from that table, and D and trimming were inferred from the DNA. The sample profile shows 90,000 to 100,000 clones; approximately 72% of them were found once. 7% to 9% of the sample lies in the top ten.

To note about this clone: Its antigen is not yet known. No per-base quality is available; no much larger clone lies one base away.

The rearrangement joined TRBV5-1 to TRBJ1-3, with TRBD1 perhaps the D gene, on 5 matching bases. Material for sequencing was PBMCs. The sequence was obtained from a man in his forties in good health and CMV-seropositive. The nucleotides are TGCGCCAGCAGCTTGGGTCAGGGTAGAGTGATTGGAAACACCATATATTTT. It encodes CASSLGQGRVIGNTIYF.